This T cell receptor (beta chain) appears in the sequencing data of a study of OX40 agonist ivuxolimab in advanced cancers. Study-level points and caveats: Low clonal expansion, among the lowest seen, marked partial responders at 0.1-3.0 mg/kg. Low levels of normalized T-cell clonal expansion also appeared in some nonresponders. CD4+ T cells averaged fewer expanded clones than CD8+ T cells.

Trimming pared 7 bases from V and 0 bases from J, leaving 12 bases between. Germline lookup yields CDR1 SQVTM and CDR2 ANQGSEA. The CDR3 extends over 14 amino acids. The data were produced by immunoSEQ multiplex PCR, yet TCRdb's version contains in-frame clones alone and is incomplete. The data hold approximately 98,000 clones, with 85% to 95% observed a single time. For this clone: Antigen unknown.

The chain couples TRBV29-1 to TRBJ2-2, with D tentatively TRBD2 (6 bases). This clonotype was sampled from an adult with an advanced solid tumor such as melanoma, head and neck, liver or kidney cancer. Sample: CD4+ or CD8+ T cells sorted from blood, taken in a trial of the OX40 agonist ivuxolimab. CDR3 in amino acids: CSAMAGSNTGELFF. CDR3 DNA sequence: TGCAGCGCTATGGCGGGGTCGAACACCGGGGAGCTGTTTTTT.